The 5 T cell receptor beta chains below come from one sample, sequenced in a study of blood T cells in healthy people across ages. A second PCR of 7 to 11 cycles used a sample-barcoded 5' primer and a J-beta primer mix. One entry per CDR3 protein, called by TCRdb with MiXCR from the 5' RACE reads. This table has 800,000 or so distinct CDR3 sequences, about 25% appearing once. These data were also filed under a second study, of T cells of mothers and their children.

Sample: blood. The origin of the receptors is a boy younger than 18 in good health.

On this clonotype itself: A much larger clone lies a single base off, so this may be a read error. The chain joins TRBV11-2 to TRBJ2-5; D call uncertain. The CDR3 extends over 11 amino acids. V was cut by 0 bases and J by 7 bases, with 3 bases left in between. Germline V gives CDR1 SGHAT, CDR2 FQNNGV. In DNA, the CDR3 is TGTGCCAGCAGCTTAGAATGGACCCAGTACTTC. Residues: CASSLEWTQYF. Full variable domain (outside the CDR3, taken from reference TRBV11-2 and TRBJ2-5): EAGVAQSPRYKIIEKRQSVAFWCNPISGHATLYWYQQILGQGPKLLIQFQNNGVVDDSQLPKDRFSAERLKGVDSTLKIQPAKLEDSAVYLCASSLEWTQYFGPGTRLLVL.

V usage is TRBV7-2 and J usage is TRBJ2-1; a weak D match, TRBD1 (6 bases). The J call may be faulty, since TRBJ2-5 better matches the DNA end. CDR3 length: 15 residues. Germline assignment: CDR1 SGHTA and CDR2 FQGNSA. The CDR3 sequence is CASSFSRGQKETQYF. The DNA for the CDR3 is TGTGCCAGCAGCTTCTCCAGGGGCCAAAAGGAGACCCAGTACTTC.

The genes are TRBV6-2 or TRBV6-3 and TRBJ2-7; weak D call: TRBD2 (6 bases). Trimming took 7 bases from V and 2 from J, leaving 18 bases between them. CDR3 size: 15 residues. Germline V gives CDR1 MNHEY, CDR2 SVGEGT. CDR3 coding DNA: TGTGCCAGCACCACGCGGAGTAGCGGTCCCTACGAGCAGTACTTC. This translates into CASTTRSSGPYEQYF.

The table lists this clonotype with a few counts. The chain joins TRBV4-3 to TRBJ2-3, with 9 bases lining up with TRBD2. CDR3 length: 17 residues. The germline V gene has CDR1 LGHNA and CDR2 YSLEER. V lost 0 bases to trimming and J lost 2 bases; unmatched junction nucleotides: 6. The CDR3 nucleotides read TGCGCCAGCAGCCAAGACAGGGCGGGAGGGTTCACAGATACGCAGTATTTT. Protein product: CASSQDRAGGFTDTQYF.

As regards this clonotype: At one end the junction does not follow the germline gene, possibly because of a read error. The chain is built from TRBV12-3 or TRBV12-4 and TRBJ2-1; D is ambiguous. CDR3 size: 13 residues. CDR3 sequence (DNA): TGTGCCAGCAGTTTAACCAACTCGAATGTGCAGTTCTTC. Translation: CASSLTNSNVQFF.